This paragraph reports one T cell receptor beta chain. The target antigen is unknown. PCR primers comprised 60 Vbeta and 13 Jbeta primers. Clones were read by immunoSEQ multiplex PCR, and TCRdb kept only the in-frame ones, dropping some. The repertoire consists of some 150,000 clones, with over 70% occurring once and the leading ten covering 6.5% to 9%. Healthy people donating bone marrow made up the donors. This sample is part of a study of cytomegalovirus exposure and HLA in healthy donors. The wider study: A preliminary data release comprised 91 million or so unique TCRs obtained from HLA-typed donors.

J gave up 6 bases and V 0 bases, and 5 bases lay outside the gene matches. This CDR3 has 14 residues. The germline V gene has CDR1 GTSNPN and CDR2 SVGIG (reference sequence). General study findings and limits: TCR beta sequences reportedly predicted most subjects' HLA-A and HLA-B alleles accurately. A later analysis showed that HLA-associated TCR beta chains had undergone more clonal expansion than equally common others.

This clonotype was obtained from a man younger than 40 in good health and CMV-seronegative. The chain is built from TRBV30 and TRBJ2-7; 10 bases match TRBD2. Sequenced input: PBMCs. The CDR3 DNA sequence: TGTGCCTGGAGTGTCCCTAGCGGGAGCCGCGAGCAGTACTTC. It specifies CAWSVPSGSREQYF.